The 30 T cell receptor beta chains in this list originate from one sample, sequenced in a study of cytotoxic CD8 clonotypes in ibrutinib-treated CLL. Sequencing used immunoSEQ multiplex PCR; TCRdb keeps in-frame clones, though not all of them. The repertoire holds over 150,000 clones, with 70% to 85% as singletons. Sequencing was performed on PBMCs, taken after 12 months of ibrutinib treatment. All receptors come from a human donor with chronic lymphocytic leukemia.

The CDR3 is CASSLSALRSTLYGYTF. The DNA of the CDR3 is TGTGCCAGCAGTCTATCCGCGTTGAGATCAACCCTCTATGGCTACACCTTC. The chain combines TRBV28 with TRBJ1-2, with D hard to call. Germline values: CDR1 MDHEN, CDR2 SYDVKM. The CDR3 extends over 17 amino acids. Trimming removed 5 bases at V and 4 bases at J, with 23 bases between.

The chain carries TRBV28 and TRBJ2-7; TRBD2 is a possible D gene (5 bases). Trimming stripped 4 bases from V and 2 bases from J, with 9 bases between. Germline CDR1 reads MDHEN; CDR2 reads SYDVKM. This CDR3 has 13 residues. The CDR3 DNA is TGTGCCAGCAGTTACCTAGCTGCCTACGAGCAGTACTTC. It encodes CASSYLAAYEQYF.

V and J are TRBV28 and TRBJ2-1; possibly TRBD1 for D (6 bases). The CDR3 extends over 14 amino acids. Germline V gene data show CDR1 as MDHEN and CDR2 as SYDVKM. V lost 6 bases to trimming and J lost 6 bases, with 15 bases between them. CDR3 sequence (DNA): TGTGCCAGCAGAGAGGGGAACAGGGTCAATGAGCAGTTCTTC. Its translation: CASREGNRVNEQFF. Complete variable domain (other parts from reference TRBV28 and TRBJ2-1): DVKVTQSSRYLVKRTGEKVFLECVQDMDHENMFWYRQDPGLGLRLIYFSYDVKMKEKGDIPEGYSVSREKKERFSLILESASTNQTSMYLCASREGNRVNEQFFGPGTRLTVL.

The chain recombines TRBV7-9 with TRBJ2-7, with D hard to call. V gave up 3 bases and J gave up 2 bases, with 14 bases separating them. The CDR3 extends over 15 amino acids. Germline V gene data show CDR1 as SEHNR and CDR2 as FQNEAQ (reference sequence). CDR3 in DNA: TGTGCCAGCAGCTTTGGGCCCCCTCTCGCCTACGAGCAGTACTTC. This codes for CASSFGPPLAYEQYF.

This clone was counted only a few times. J is TRBJ2-7 and V is TRBV28; no reliable D call. The CDR3 length is 12 residues. The ends were cut back, 8 bases at V and 5 bases at J, with 13 bases in the middle. CDR1 and CDR2 (germline): MDHEN, SYDVKM. The CDR3 protein is CASQPRWNEQYF. CDR3 sequence (DNA): TGTGCCAGCCAGCCTCGGTGGAACGAGCAGTACTTC.

The V call is TRBV11-2, the J call TRBJ2-1; D may be TRBD2 (5 bases). V was pared by 4 bases and J by 0 bases, with 13 bases between. CDR3 length equals 16 residues. Germline loops: CDR1 SGHAT, CDR2 FQNNGV. Here the CDR3 reads CASSSRADSSYNEQFF. The DNA of the CDR3 is TGTGCCAGCAGCTCTAGAGCGGATAGCTCCTACAATGAGCAGTTCTTC. The variable domain in full, completed from reference TRBV11-2 and TRBJ2-1, reads EAGVAQSPRYKIIEKRQSVAFWCNPISGHATLYWYQQILGQGPKLLIQFQNNGVVDDSQLPKDRFSAERLKGVDSTLKIQPAKLEDSAVYLCASSSRADSSYNEQFFGPGTRLTVL.

The rearrangement links TRBV19 to TRBJ2-7; D might be TRBD1 (6 bases). The germline V and J ends were trimmed by 4 bases and 0 bases, with 10 bases remaining between them. This CDR3 is built from 14 residues. CDR1 LNHDA and CDR2 SQIVND come from the germline V gene (reference sequence). CDR3 sequence (DNA): TGTGCCAGTAGTAGGTCAGGGGTCTCCTACGAGCAGTACTTC. This codes for CASSRSGVSYEQYF. Full variable domain (remainder filled in from reference TRBV19 and TRBJ2-7): DGGITQSPKYLFRKEGQNVTLSCEQNLNHDAMYWYRQDPGQGLRLIYYSQIVNDFQKGDIAEGYSVSREKKESFPLTVTSAQKNPTAFYLCASSRSGVSYEQYFGPGTRLTVT.

This chain joins TRBV11-2 and TRBJ2-7; TRBD1 aligns across 7 bases. Germline trimming cut 5 bases from V and 2 bases from J; bases unmatched to any gene: 12. The CDR3 consists of 16 residues. Germline V gives CDR1 SGHAT, CDR2 FQNNGV. DNA for the CDR3: TGTGCCAGCAGCCTAAAGGGAGCCGACAGGGCCTACGAGCAGTACTTC. Translated, it gives CASSLKGADRAYEQYF.

The chain is built from TRBV5-5 and TRBJ1-2, with a possible D match to TRBD1 (6 bases). In germline, CDR1 is SGHKS, CDR2 YYEKEE (reference sequence). The CDR3 extends over 14 amino acids. With 4 bases removed from V and 3 bases from J, the gap between germline ends came to 13 bases. The CDR3 DNA follows: TGTGCCAGCAGCAATCCGGACAGTTACTATGGCTACACCTTC. Translation gives CASSNPDSYYGYTF.

The gene calls are TRBV19 and TRBJ2-5; weak D call: TRBD2 (7 bases). CDR1 is LNHDA and CDR2 is SQIVND in the germline V gene (reference sequence). Trimming removed 3 bases from V and 6 bases from J, with 11 bases in between. The CDR3 extends over 13 amino acids. The CDR3 DNA sequence: TGTGCCAGTAGTATCACCGGGGGGCAGACCCAGTACTTC. Encoded protein: CASSITGGQTQYF.

This clone was seen only once. The CDR3 nucleotides are TGTGCCAGTAGTATCTACTACCCAGCTATGGAGCAGTACTTC. Protein product: CASSIYYPAMEQYF. The chain combines TRBV19 with TRBJ2-7; D uncertain. CDR1 is LNHDA and CDR2 is SQIVND in the germline V gene (reference sequence). With 3 bases removed from V and 7 bases from J, the gap between germline ends came to 16 bases. The CDR3 extends over 14 amino acids.

This clone was picked up one time. The chain has TRBV28 and TRBJ1-5; D gene unclear. Trimming stripped 4 bases from V and 0 bases from J, with 10 bases between. The germline gives CDR1 MDHEN, CDR2 SYDVKM. CDR3 length equals 15 residues. The CDR3: CASSSLTSSNQPQHF. The CDR3 bases are TGTGCCAGCAGTTCCTTGACAAGTAGCAATCAGCCCCAGCATTTT.

The chain uses TRBV6-6 and TRBJ1-5, with D unclear. V lost 6 bases and J lost 0, with 9 bases in between. In germline, CDR1 is MNHNY, CDR2 SVGAGI (reference sequence). This CDR3 region has 14 residues. CDR3 region: CASRGSYSNQPQHF. CDR3 sequence (DNA): TGTGCCAGCAGGGGATCGTATAGCAATCAGCCCCAGCATTTT.

This chain connects TRBV19 to TRBJ2-1; D is perhaps TRBD1 or TRBD2 (5 bases each). This CDR3 spans 15 amino acids. V lost 2 bases to trimming and J lost 7 bases, with 15 bases between them. Germline CDR1 reads LNHDA; CDR2 reads SQIVND (reference sequence). DNA for the CDR3: TGTGCCAGTAGTATACCCCGGGACGCTAAAAATGAGCAGTTCTTC. Translation: CASSIPRDAKNEQFF.

The J gene is TRBJ1-6, the V gene TRBV19, with no clear D. From germline, CDR1 is LNHDA and CDR2 SQIVND (reference sequence). V was shortened by 7 bases and J by 5 bases, with 15 bases between the two germline ends. There are 15 residues in the CDR3. CDR3 loop: CASTQTVENNSPLHF. The CDR3 bases are TGTGCCAGTACTCAGACCGTAGAGAATAATTCACCCCTCCACTTT.

J is TRBJ1-4 and V is TRBV27; D gene ambiguous. The CDR3 length is 15 residues. Per the germline V gene, CDR1 is MNHEY and CDR2 is SMNVEV (reference sequence). V was shortened by 2 bases and J by 7 bases, with 14 bases between the two germline ends. CDR3 bases: TGTGCCAGCAGTTTAGTACCGATTAGGCCTGAAAAACTGTTTTTT. Translated, it gives CASSLVPIRPEKLFF. Full variable domain (remainder filled in from reference TRBV27 and TRBJ1-4): EAQVTQNPRYLITVTGKKLTVTCSQNMNHEYMSWYRQDPGLGLRQIYYSMNVEVTDKGDVPEGYKVSRKEKRNFPLILESPSPNQTSLYFCASSLVPIRPEKLFFGSGTQLSVL.

The CDR3 spells CASSLMSTESTEAFF. In DNA, the CDR3 is TGCGCCAGCAGCTTAATGTCTACGGAGAGCACTGAAGCTTTCTTT. V is TRBV5-1 and J is TRBJ1-1; D unclear. Germline loops: CDR1 SGHRS, CDR2 YFSETQ. Trimming shortened V by 2 bases and J by 4 bases, and 15 bases separated the two germline ends. The CDR3 is made up of 15 amino acids.

In nucleotides, the CDR3 is TGTGCCAGCAGCTTAAGCGGTTTGAGGCCCCAGCATTTT. Its translation is CASSLSGLRPQHF. The chain has TRBV7-9 and TRBJ1-5; no firm D call. Germline V gives CDR1 SEHNR, CDR2 FQNEAQ (reference sequence). The CDR3 totals 13 residues. V gave up 2 bases and J gave up 9 bases, with 11 bases separating them. Drawing the rest from reference TRBV7-9 and TRBJ1-5, the complete variable domain is DTGVSQNPRHKITKRGQNVTFRCDPISEHNRLYWYRQTLGQGPEFLTYFQNEAQLEKSRLLSDRFSAERPKGSFSTLEIQRTEQGDSAMYLCASSLSGLRPQHFGDGTRLSIL.

This clone was picked up one time. The J gene is TRBJ1-1, the V gene TRBV7-2, with TRBD1 as a possible D gene (5 bases). Per the germline V gene, CDR1 is SGHTA and CDR2 is FQGNSA. The CDR3 is 14 amino acids. V shed 5 bases and J shed 9 bases, with 19 bases lying between them. The CDR3: CASSQQGFVSKAFF. For the CDR3, the DNA is TGTGCCAGCAGCCAGCAGGGCTTCGTGTCGAAAGCTTTCTTT.

The chain employs TRBV6-4 and TRBJ1-2, with a weak D call TRBD1 (5 bases). V lost 10 bases and J lost 7, with 22 bases in between. This CDR3 comprises 14 residues. CDR1 and CDR2 from the germline V gene are MRHNA and SNTAGT. The DNA of the CDR3 is TGTGCCAACTTTTTGGACGGGGGGATTTCTGGCTACACCTTC. Translating it yields CANFLDGGISGYTF.

The DNA of the CDR3 is TGTGCCAGCACCCCGCGAGGGAGGAACACTGAAGCTTTCTTT. This gives the protein CASTPRGRNTEAFF. The V gene is TRBV6-5, the J gene TRBJ1-1; D gene uncertain. V was trimmed by 7 bases and J by 1 base, leaving 13 bases between them. CDR3 length equals 14 residues. Germline lookup yields CDR1 MNHEY and CDR2 SVGAGI.

V usage is TRBV6-6 and J usage is TRBJ2-7; possible D gene TRBD2, 5 bases. Trimming left V 6 bases short and J 5 bases short, with 20 bases between. This CDR3 is built from 15 residues. The germline V gene has CDR1 MNHNY and CDR2 SVGAGI (reference sequence). The CDR3 nucleotides are TGTGCCAGCAGCCCCCCCCGGGGAGTTGTCAACGAGCAGTACTTC. Its protein product is CASSPPRGVVNEQYF.

The chain recombines TRBV9 with TRBJ2-1, with 13 bases that match TRBD2. The CDR3 totals 15 residues. In germline, CDR1 is SGDLS, CDR2 YYNGEE. The ends lost 4 bases at V and 7 bases at J; junction bases unmatched: 5. The CDR3 nucleotides are TGTGCCAGCAGCATGACTAGCGGGAGGACGAATGAGCAGTTCTTC. Encoded protein: CASSMTSGRTNEQFF.

The chain uses TRBV28 and TRBJ1-2; D remains ambiguous. The V gene lost 2 bases and the J gene lost 3 bases, with 16 bases spanning the gap. Per germline, CDR1 MDHEN and CDR2 SYDVKM. The CDR3 spans 16 residues. CDR3 protein: CASSLLARARDYGYTF. DNA for the CDR3: TGTGCCAGCAGTTTACTTGCGAGGGCCCGGGACTATGGCTACACCTTC.

The chain recombines TRBV11-2 with TRBJ2-3; D gene ambiguous. The CDR3 length is 12 residues. Per germline, CDR1 SGHAT and CDR2 FQNNGV. The ends were cut back, 4 bases at V and 2 bases at J, with 4 bases in the middle. The CDR3 reads CASSSLTDTQYF. The CDR3 region has the DNA TGTGCCAGCAGCTCCCTCACAGATACGCAGTATTTT.

The V and J genes are TRBV18 and TRBJ1-3; no firm D call. V was trimmed by 3 bases and J by 1 base, leaving 7 bases between them. This CDR3 has 14 residues. Germline V gene lookup returns CDR1 KGHSH and CDR2 LQKENI. The CDR3 DNA follows: TGTGCCAGCTCACCTCCAGAATCTGGAAACACCATATATTTT. Translated, it gives CASSPPESGNTIYF.

CDR3 nucleotide sequence: TGTGCCAGCAGCTTCAGGGGGGCCGGTTCACCCCTCCACTTT. Protein sequence: CASSFRGAGSPLHF. The chain has TRBV11-2 and TRBJ1-6, with TRBD1 matching 7 bases. Trimming took 3 bases from V and 9 from J; bases not matched to a gene: 5. Per the germline V gene, CDR1 is SGHAT and CDR2 is FQNNGV. The CDR3 loop spans 14 amino acids. The full variable domain, its missing parts supplied by reference TRBV11-2 and TRBJ1-6, is EAGVAQSPRYKIIEKRQSVAFWCNPISGHATLYWYQQILGQGPKLLIQFQNNGVVDDSQLPKDRFSAERLKGVDSTLKIQPAKLEDSAVYLCASSFRGAGSPLHFGNGTRLTVT.

The chain has TRBV18 and TRBJ2-7, with TRBD1 matching over 10 bases. V lost 4 bases and J lost 7; bases outside the gene matches: 16. Germline lookup yields CDR1 KGHSH and CDR2 LQKENI. This CDR3 is 17 amino acids long. CDR3 sequence (DNA): TGTGCCAGCTCACGAACCCAACCGGGACAGGGGTCGGGAGAGCAGTACTTC. It yields the protein CASSRTQPGQGSGEQYF.

The rearrangement links TRBV27 to TRBJ1-2; TRBD1 is a possible D gene (5 bases). Germline CDR1 reads MNHEY; CDR2 reads SMNVEV (reference sequence). Trimming took 5 bases from V and 5 from J, leaving 12 bases between them. This CDR3 region has 13 residues. CDR3 residues: CASSPSAGYGYTF. CDR3 nucleotides: TGTGCCAGCAGTCCATCGGCAGGGTATGGCTACACCTTC.

J is TRBJ1-1 and V is TRBV14; D unresolved. The V gene lost 1 base and the J gene lost 10 bases, with 7 bases spanning the gap. Per germline, CDR1 SGHDN and CDR2 FVKESK. The CDR3 covers 11 residues. The CDR3 here is CASSQGTGAFF. In DNA form, the CDR3 reads TGTGCCAGCAGCCAAGGGACGGGAGCTTTCTTT.